The 6 T cell receptor beta chains listed next were all sequenced from one sample in a study of blood T cell repertoires in COVID-19. This table comes from immunoSEQ multiplex PCR, and its TCRdb copy is limited to in-frame clones, with some not included. The sample has around 290,000 clones, about nine tenths seen once; the top ten hold 1.7%. Sequenced: PBMCs or T cells enriched from blood (not recorded which). These receptor sequences come from a woman between 40 and 55 years old who had recovered from COVID-19.

This chain connects TRBV4-1 to TRBJ1-1; 8 positions agree with TRBD1. The CDR3 contains 14 residues. Germline values: CDR1 MGHRA, CDR2 YSYEKL. V shed 3 bases and J 5 bases; nucleotides not matched to a gene: 5. The chain's CDR3 is CASSHRQGRTEAFF. The CDR3 bases are TGCGCCAGCAGCCACAGACAGGGGAGGACTGAAGCTTTCTTT.

The chain joins TRBV6-5 to TRBJ1-2; 9 nucleotides align to TRBD1. Germline loops: CDR1 MNHEY, CDR2 SVGAGI. V trimming: 6 bases; J trimming: 4 bases; junction bases outside the gene matches: 9. The CDR3 is made up of 15 amino acids. The CDR3 DNA sequence: TGTGCCAGCAGGCCGGACAGGGGATCAGGCTATGGCTACACCTTC. This codes for CASRPDRGSGYGYTF.

V is TRBV15 and J is TRBJ2-1; 11 nucleotides line up with TRBD2. There are 15 residues in the CDR3. CDR1 is LNHNV and CDR2 is YYDKDF in the germline V gene (reference sequence). V shed 1 base and J 6 bases; nucleotides not matched to a gene: 2. For the CDR3, the DNA is TGTGCCACCAGCAGAGCTAGCGGGGGGCTCAATGAGCAGTTCTTC. Its translation: CATSRASGGLNEQFF.

This clone was recorded once. V gene TRBV2 combines with J gene TRBJ2-3; TRBD2 agrees at 13 bases. V lost 4 bases and J lost 5; bases outside the gene matches: 9. CDR3 length equals 17 residues. From germline, CDR1 is SNHLY and CDR2 FYNNEI. The CDR3 DNA sequence: TGTGCCAGCAGTGGTAGACTAGCGGGGGGCCAGAAAGATACGCAGTATTTT. This translates into CASSGRLAGGQKDTQYF.

The chain links TRBV29-1 to TRBJ2-3; D is unclear. V gave up 4 bases and J gave up 2 bases, with 13 bases separating them. CDR1 and CDR2 from the germline V gene are SQVTM and ANQGSEA. The CDR3 runs to 14 residues. The CDR3 DNA sequence: TGCAGCGTTGTACAGAGAGAACCCACAGATACGCAGTATTTT. Residues: CSVVQREPTDTQYF.

V gene TRBV27 combines with J gene TRBJ1-4; the D is unclear. The CDR3 length is 13 residues. Germline V CDR1 and CDR2: MNHEY, SMNVEV (reference sequence). Trimming left V 6 bases short and J 8 bases short, with 13 bases between. CDR3 region: CASSWAEGEKLFF. CDR3 DNA sequence: TGTGCCAGCAGCTGGGCCGAGGGAGAAAAACTGTTTTTT.